The sequence of this TCR beta chain was determined in a study of blood T cell repertoires in COVID-19. Study-wide context: The samples span acute and convalescent COVID-19 from the United States, Italy and Spain. T cells, B-cell-depleted T cells, or PBMCs supplied cDNA or gDNA.

As originally analysed: Amplification of reference gene primers provided the estimated nucleated cell counts. Using immunoSEQ multiplex PCR, the repertoire was profiled, and TCRdb retains in-frame clones only, with some absent. V and J calls and clone size are as listed in that table; D and trimming were resolved from the DNA. Among over 100,000 clones, around 78% were seen once, and the ten largest hold 18%. The V gene lost 1 base and the J gene lost 1 base, with 7 bases spanning the gap. Germline CDR1 and CDR2: MGHDK and SYGVNS. The length of the CDR3 is 14 residues. The receptor comes from a woman aged 55-69 years with acute or convalescent COVID-19. Sequences were obtained from peripheral blood. The chain couples TRBV25-1 to TRBJ2-5; no clear D. The CDR3 here is CASSELGSQETQYF. CDR3 bases: TGTGCCAGCAGTGAATTGGGCAGCCAAGAGACCCAGTACTTC.